Listed below are T cell receptor beta chains from one sample, sequenced in a study of shared clonotypes between healthy human individuals. Only in-frame clones appear in the TCRdb table, and some are missing; sequencing was by immunoSEQ multiplex PCR. The top ten hold nearly 25% of the sample, which has about 680,000 clones, roughly nine tenths seen once. Sequencing input: naive CD8+ T cells sorted from blood. Receptor source: a man aged 25-45 years in good health. Both conserved end residues are part of each CDR3. Each record gives: clone size, J gene, V gene, D gene, CDR3 protein, CDR3 DNA. A D gene is named only where the DNA matches it firmly. Clone size is shown for a subset of rows, as once, few, many or a class of expanded clone.

once	TRBJ2-7	TRBV25-1	NA	CASSESPDYEQYF	TGTGCCAGCAGTGAATCCCCTGATTACGAGCAGTACTTC
NA	TRBJ2-1	TRBV10-1	TRBD1	CASSDYRDSHNEQFF	TGCGCCAGCAGTGACTACCGGGACAGCCACAATGAGCAGTTCTTC
NA	TRBJ1-2	TRBV7-9	NA	CASSFADLYGYTF	TGTGCCAGCAGCTTCGCAGACCTCTATGGCTACACCTTC
NA	TRBJ2-3	TRBV18	NA	CASSPQTVRSTDTQYF	TGTGCCAGCTCACCACAGACAGTGAGGAGCACAGATACGCAGTATTTT
NA	TRBJ2-1	TRBV19	NA	CASSIDGLGNEQFF	TGTGCCAGTAGTATAGATGGACTCGGCAATGAGCAGTTCTTC
NA	TRBJ2-2	TRBV5-1	NA	CASSMGFGRRNTGELFF	TGCGCCAGCAGCATGGGGTTCGGACGGAGGAACACCGGGGAGCTGTTTTTT
NA	TRBJ2-7	TRBV6-1	NA	CASSESGARYEQYF	TGTGCCAGCAGTGAATCAGGGGCTAGGTACGAGCAGTACTTC
NA	TRBJ2-3	TRBV2	NA	CASSGDSKTSTDTQYF	TGTGCCAGCAGTGGGGACTCCAAAACTAGCACAGATACGCAGTATTTT
once	TRBJ1-5	TRBV6-6	NA	CASSHGVGQPQHF	TGTGCCAGCAGCCACGGGGTCGGTCAGCCCCAGCATTTT
NA	TRBJ1-2	TRBV7-9	TRBD1	CASSLDGQAPHGYTF	TGTGCCAGCAGCTTAGACGGACAGGCTCCTCATGGCTACACCTTC
NA	TRBJ2-3	TRBV11-2	NA	CASSPGQPQYF	TGTGCCAGCAGCCCCGGACAGCCGCAGTATTTT
NA	TRBJ2-7	TRBV27	NA	CASSPPGTYSYEQYF	TGTGCCAGCAGCCCACCCGGGACTTATTCCTACGAGCAGTACTTC
NA	TRBJ1-5	TRBV28	TRBD1	CASSTRQGFNQPQHF	TGTGCCAGCAGTACCAGACAGGGTTTTAATCAGCCCCAGCATTTT
NA	TRBJ2-6	TRBV19	NA	CASSTATGANVLTF	TGTGCCAGTAGTACCGCGACTGGGGCCAACGTCCTGACTTTC
once	TRBJ2-7	TRBV27	TRBD2	CASRGVSSYEQYF	TGTGCCAGCCGGGGGGTAAGCTCCTACGAGCAGTACTTC
NA	TRBJ2-4	TRBV27	NA	CASSPPGLRKVLF	TGTGCCAGCAGTCCCCCTGGACTCCGTAAGGTTTTATTT
once	TRBJ2-7	TRBV11-2	NA	CASSLDRGLGASSYEQYF	TGTGCCAGCAGCTTAGATCGGGGTTTGGGAGCCAGCTCCTACGAGCAGTACTTC
NA	TRBJ2-7	TRBV29-1	TRBD2	CSVIRLLAGGHEQYF	TGCAGCGTAATCCGATTACTAGCGGGAGGGCACGAGCAGTACTTC
NA	TRBJ2-1	TRBV27	NA	CASSQLADYNEQFF	TGTGCCAGCAGTCAACTAGCCGACTACAATGAGCAGTTCTTC
NA	TRBJ2-7	TRBV14	NA	CASSRLERTYEQYF	TGTGCCAGCAGCCGACTTGAACGAACCTACGAGCAGTACTTC
NA	TRBJ1-2	TRBV6-1	TRBD1	CASSEPGTGPSYRNYGYTF	TGTGCCAGCAGTGAACCCGGGACAGGCCCCTCTTATCGTAACTATGGCTACACCTTC
NA	TRBJ2-1	TRBV27	NA	CASSLEPGTLYNEQFF	TGTGCCAGCAGTTTAGAGCCAGGGACCCTCTACAATGAGCAGTTCTTC
NA	TRBJ2-7	TRBV5-5	TRBD2	CASSLWGGSYEQYF	TGTGCCAGCAGCTTATGGGGCGGGAGCTACGAGCAGTACTTC
NA	TRBJ2-3	TRBV5-4	TRBD2	CASSFTPGLALSSTDTQYF	TGTGCCAGCAGCTTTACGCCGGGACTAGCGCTTTCTAGCACAGATACGCAGTATTTT
NA	TRBJ2-7	TRBV7-8	NA	CASSLAVTYEQYF	TGTGCCAGCAGCTTAGCGGTGACCTACGAGCAGTACTTC
NA	TRBJ2-3	TRBV27	TRBD2	CASSLRTSGNTQYF	TGTGCCAGCAGTTTAAGGACTAGCGGTAATACGCAGTATTTT
NA	TRBJ1-2	TRBV9	NA	CASSAANYGYTF	TGTGCCAGCAGCGCCGCGAACTATGGCTACACCTTC
NA	TRBJ2-2	TRBV29-1	NA	CSVGPPPGAVAGELFF	TGCAGCGTTGGCCCCCCCCCTGGGGCGGTGGCCGGGGAGCTGTTTTTT
NA	TRBJ2-1	TRBV11-2	NA	CASSPAPGREAYNEQFF	TGTGCCAGCAGCCCTGCGCCCGGACGGGAAGCCTACAATGAGCAGTTCTTC
NA	TRBJ1-5	TRBV6-5	NA	CASSTDGGSQPQHF	TGTGCCAGCAGCACGGACGGTGGTAGTCAGCCCCAGCATTTT
NA	TRBJ1-2	TRBV13	TRBD1	CASSSGQGNGYGYTF	TGTGCCAGCAGCTCGGGACAGGGAAACGGCTATGGCTACACCTTC
NA	TRBJ1-1	TRBV9	TRBD1	CASSVVPQGANTEAFF	TGTGCCAGCAGCGTAGTACCACAGGGGGCGAACACTGAAGCTTTCTTT
NA	TRBJ2-7	TRBV5-8	NA	CASSFETGSSYEQYF	TGTGCCAGCAGTTTTGAGACAGGTAGCTCCTACGAGCAGTACTTC
NA	TRBJ2-1	TRBV10-3	TRBD2	CAISGLLAGGPTPSSYNEQFF	TGTGCCATCAGTGGCCTTTTGGCGGGAGGGCCCACTCCGAGCTCCTACAATGAGCAGTTCTTC
once	TRBJ2-1	TRBV5-6	NA	CASSLEVSGPYNEQFF	TGTGCCAGCAGCTTGGAAGTCAGCGGCCCGTACAATGAGCAGTTCTTC
NA	TRBJ2-5	TRBV5-6	NA	CASSSGAAQETQYF	TGTGCCAGCAGCTCCGGAGCAGCTCAAGAGACCCAGTACTTC
once	TRBJ2-1	TRBV19	NA	CASSIVGSSSYNEQFF	TGTGCCAGTAGTATAGTAGGGTCTAGCTCCTACAATGAGCAGTTCTTC
NA	TRBJ2-7	TRBV7-9	TRBD1	CASSLPGQPYEQYF	TGTGCCAGCAGCTTACCGGGACAGCCCTACGAGCAGTACTTC
NA	TRBJ1-5	TRBV7-9	NA	CASSQDGVGQPQHF	TGTGCCAGCAGCCAGGACGGGGTCGGTCAGCCCCAGCATTTT
NA	TRBJ2-7	TRBV29-1	NA	CSVVVPGTYEQYF	TGCAGCGTTGTCGTTCCTGGAACCTACGAGCAGTACTTC
NA	TRBJ2-7	TRBV9	NA	CASQGSPAGEQYF	TGTGCCAGCCAGGGGAGTCCTGCTGGCGAGCAGTACTTC
NA	TRBJ2-7	TRBV19	NA	CASSPGTPHEQYF	TGTGCCAGTAGTCCAGGGACTCCCCACGAGCAGTACTTC